These 8 T cell receptor beta chains originate from one sample sequenced in a study of metastatic and nonmetastatic thyroid tumors. TCRdb reanalyzed the PCR reads with MiXCR. Among about 92,000 clones listed, more than 12% were seen once. No treatment had been given to any patient before thyroid surgery. Sequencing was performed on blood. The source is a female donor with papillary thyroid cancer or a benign thyroid nodule (not recorded which). Some clones in this sample may be carry-over from other donors' samples.

This clone was seen only a few times. The chain couples TRBV5-5 to TRBJ1-6, with no clear D. V shed 0 bases and J shed 10 bases, with 14 bases lying between them. This CDR3 contains 15 residues. Germline V CDR1 and CDR2: SGHKS, YYEKEE (reference sequence). The CDR3 nucleotides are TGTGCCAGCAGCTTGGATCTCGGGGATGGATCACCCCTCCACTTT. Translation: CASSLDLGDGSPLHF. The whole variable domain, filled in from reference TRBV5-5 and TRBJ1-6, reads DAGVTQSPTHLIKTRGQQVTLRCSPISGHKSVSWYQQVLGQGPQFIFQYYEKEERGRGNFPDRFSARQFPNYSSELNVNALLLGDSALYLCASSLDLGDGSPLHFGNGTRLTVT.

As regards this clone: One end of the junction does not line up with germline, which may come from a read error. The chain uses TRBV12-3 or TRBV12-4 and TRBJ2-2; TRBD1 aligns across 7 bases. There are 19 residues in the CDR3. The CDR3 reads CASSLGNPGTASNTVELFF. In DNA form, the CDR3 reads TGTGCCAGCAGTTTGGGAAACCCCGGGACAGCCTCGAACACCGTGGAGCTGTTTTTT.

This clone was picked up many times. Other DNA sequences from this sample encode an identical CDR3 as well. V and J are TRBV18 and TRBJ1-1; D is ambiguous. The germline V and J ends were trimmed by 6 bases and 1 base, with 9 bases remaining between them. The CDR3 is 13 amino acids. Germline CDR1 KGHSH, CDR2 LQKENI. The DNA of the CDR3 is TGTGCCAGCTCCCCGACTGAGAACACTGAAGCTTTCTTT. It translates to CASSPTENTEAFF.

This clone was observed many times. The chain couples TRBV30 to TRBJ1-6; D is perhaps TRBD1 (5 bases). Germline V lookup: CDR1 GTSNPN, CDR2 SVGIG (reference sequence). CDR3 size: 13 residues. Trimming shortened V by 0 bases and J by 8 bases, and 8 bases separated the two germline ends. CDR3 residues: CAWSVQVDSPLHF. CDR3 sequence (DNA): TGTGCCTGGAGTGTACAGGTAGATTCACCCCTCCACTTT.

At least ten counts were recorded for this clone. The rearrangement joins TRBV10-2 to TRBJ1-3; the D is unclear. Germline V gene sequence: CDR1 WSHSY, CDR2 SAAADI. CDR3 length: 16 amino acids. The germline V and J ends were trimmed by 7 bases and 4 bases, with 20 bases remaining between them. As DNA, the CDR3 is TGCGCCAGCACCCACCTAGACAATGTGGGAGGAAACACCATATATTTT. It translates to CASTHLDNVGGNTIYF.

This clone occurred many times. Other nucleotide sequences in the sample specify the same CDR3. The rearrangement joins TRBV6-6 to TRBJ2-5; D unresolved. V dropped 0 bases and J dropped 5 bases, with 1 base sitting between them. The CDR3 runs 11 residues. Germline CDR1 and CDR2: MNHNY and SVGAGI (reference sequence). CDR3 nucleotide sequence: TGTGCCAGCAGTTACTCGGAGACCCAGTACTTC. Amino acids: CASSYSETQYF.

This clone came up many times. The chain carries TRBV29-1 and TRBJ2-7, with 7 bases identical to TRBD1. The CDR3 extends over 13 amino acids. The germline CDR1 and CDR2 sequences are SQVTM and ANQGSEA. Unmatched junction bases numbered 5, after V lost 6 bases and J lost 0 bases. This CDR3 reads CSVSTGASYEQYF. The CDR3 coding sequence is TGCAGCGTCAGTACAGGGGCCTCCTACGAGCAGTACTTC.

This clone showed up many times. A much larger clone lies one base from this, so it may be a read error. The chain carries TRBV7-3 and TRBJ2-2, with D possibly called TRBD1 or TRBD2 (5 bases each). Germline lookup yields CDR1 SGHTA and CDR2 FQGTGA. This CDR3 spans 16 amino acids. V was clipped by 5 bases and J by 3 bases, with 16 bases between them. CDR3: CASSLLSRGDTGELFF. The CDR3, as DNA: TGTGCCAGCAGCCTACTCTCACGGGGCGACACCGGGGAGCTGTTTTTT.